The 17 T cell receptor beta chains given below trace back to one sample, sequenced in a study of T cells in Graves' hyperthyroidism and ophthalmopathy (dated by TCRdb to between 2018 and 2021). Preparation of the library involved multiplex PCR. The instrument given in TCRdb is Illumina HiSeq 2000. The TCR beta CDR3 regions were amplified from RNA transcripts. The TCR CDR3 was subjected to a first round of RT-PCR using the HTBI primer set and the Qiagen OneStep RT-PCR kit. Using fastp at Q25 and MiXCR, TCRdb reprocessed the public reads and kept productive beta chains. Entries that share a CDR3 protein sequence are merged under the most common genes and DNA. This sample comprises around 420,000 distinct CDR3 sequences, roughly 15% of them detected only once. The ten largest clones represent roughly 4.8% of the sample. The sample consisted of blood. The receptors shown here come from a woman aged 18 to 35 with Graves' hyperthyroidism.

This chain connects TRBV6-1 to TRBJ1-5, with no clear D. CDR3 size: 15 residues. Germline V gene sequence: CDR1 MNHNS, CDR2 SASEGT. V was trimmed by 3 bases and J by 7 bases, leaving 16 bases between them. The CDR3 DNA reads TGTGCCAGCAGTGACTCAGGTGCGGGGATGCAGCCCCAGCATTTT. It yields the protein CASSDSGAGMQPQHF.

In DNA form, the CDR3 reads TGTGCCAGCGGATGGGGCTCTGGGGCCAACGTCCTGACTTTC. Translated, it gives CASGWGSGANVLTF. The chain is built from TRBV4-2 and TRBJ2-6; the D is unclear. V was cut by 8 bases and J by 0 bases, with 8 bases left in between. The CDR3 totals 14 residues. Per the germline V gene, CDR1 is LGHNA and CDR2 is YNFKEQ.

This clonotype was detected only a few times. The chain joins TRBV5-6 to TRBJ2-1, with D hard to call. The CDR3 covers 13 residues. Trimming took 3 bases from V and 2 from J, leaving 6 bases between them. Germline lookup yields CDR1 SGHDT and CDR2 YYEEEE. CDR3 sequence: CASSSDTYNEQFF. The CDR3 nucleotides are TGTGCCAGCAGCTCAGACACCTACAATGAGCAGTTCTTC.

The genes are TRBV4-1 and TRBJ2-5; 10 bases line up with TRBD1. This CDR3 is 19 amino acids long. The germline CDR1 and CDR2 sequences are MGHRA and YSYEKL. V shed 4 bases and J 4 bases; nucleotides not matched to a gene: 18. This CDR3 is CASSLQQPGQGRVGETQYF. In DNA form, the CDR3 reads TGCGCCAGCAGCCTCCAACAACCGGGACAGGGGAGGGTCGGAGAGACCCAGTACTTC.

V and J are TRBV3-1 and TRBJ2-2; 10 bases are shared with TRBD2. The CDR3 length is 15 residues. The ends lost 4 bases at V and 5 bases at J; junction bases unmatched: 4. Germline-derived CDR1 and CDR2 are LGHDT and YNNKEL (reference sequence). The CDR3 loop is CASSLSGRETGELFF. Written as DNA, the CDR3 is TGTGCCAGCAGCCTCAGCGGGAGGGAAACCGGGGAGCTGTTTTTT.

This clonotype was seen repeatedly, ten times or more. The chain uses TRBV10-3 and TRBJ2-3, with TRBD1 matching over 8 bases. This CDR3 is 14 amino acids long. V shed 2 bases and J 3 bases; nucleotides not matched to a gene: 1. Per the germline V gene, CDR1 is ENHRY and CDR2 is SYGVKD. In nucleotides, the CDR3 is TGTGCCATCAGTGAGACAGGGGGGACAGATACGCAGTATTTT. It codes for CAISETGGTDTQYF.

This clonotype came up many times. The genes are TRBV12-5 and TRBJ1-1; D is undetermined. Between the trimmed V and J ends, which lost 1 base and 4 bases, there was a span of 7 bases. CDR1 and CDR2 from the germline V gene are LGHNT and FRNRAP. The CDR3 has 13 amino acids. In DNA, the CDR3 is TGTGCTAGTGGTTTGGGCTGGGGCACTGAAGCTTTCTTT. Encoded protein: CASGLGWGTEAFF.

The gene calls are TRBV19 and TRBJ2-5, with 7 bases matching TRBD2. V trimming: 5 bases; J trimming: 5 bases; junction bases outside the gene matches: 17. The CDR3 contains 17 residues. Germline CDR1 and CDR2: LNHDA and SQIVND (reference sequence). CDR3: CASSPGLRAGLEETQYF. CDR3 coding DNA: TGTGCCAGTAGTCCCGGACTACGAGCGGGACTGGAGGAGACCCAGTACTTC.

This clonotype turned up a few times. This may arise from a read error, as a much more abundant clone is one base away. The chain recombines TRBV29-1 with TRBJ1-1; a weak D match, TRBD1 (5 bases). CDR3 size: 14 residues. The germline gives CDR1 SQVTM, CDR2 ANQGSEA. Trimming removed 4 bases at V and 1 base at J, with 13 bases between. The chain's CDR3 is CSVVGHPQNTEAFF. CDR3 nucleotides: TGCAGCGTTGTCGGACACCCACAGAACACTGAAGCTTTCTTT.

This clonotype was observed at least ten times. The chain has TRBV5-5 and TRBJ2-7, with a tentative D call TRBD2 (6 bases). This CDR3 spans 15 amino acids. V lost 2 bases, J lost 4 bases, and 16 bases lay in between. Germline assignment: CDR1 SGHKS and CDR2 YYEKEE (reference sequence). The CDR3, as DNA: TGTGCCAGCAGCTTCCGCCGGGACGGGGGTTACGAGCAGTACTTC. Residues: CASSFRRDGGYEQYF.

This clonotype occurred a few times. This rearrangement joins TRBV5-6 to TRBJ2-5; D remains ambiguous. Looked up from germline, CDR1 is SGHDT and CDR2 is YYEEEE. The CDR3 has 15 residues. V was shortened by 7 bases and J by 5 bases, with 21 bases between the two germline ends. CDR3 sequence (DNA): TGTGCCAGCTGCCAATTTGGCGGCAGTTCGGAGACCCAGTACTTC. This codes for CASCQFGGSSETQYF.

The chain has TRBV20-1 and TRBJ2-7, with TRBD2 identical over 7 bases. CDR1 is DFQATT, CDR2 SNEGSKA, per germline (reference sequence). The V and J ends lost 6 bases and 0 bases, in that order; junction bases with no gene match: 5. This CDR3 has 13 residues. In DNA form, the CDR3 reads TGCAGTGCCCGGGACTACCCCTCCTACGAGCAGTACTTC. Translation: CSARDYPSYEQYF.

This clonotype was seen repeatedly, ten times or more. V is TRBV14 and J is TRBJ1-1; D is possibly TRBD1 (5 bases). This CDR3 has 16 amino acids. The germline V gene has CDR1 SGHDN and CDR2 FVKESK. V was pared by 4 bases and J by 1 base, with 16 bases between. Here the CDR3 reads CASSPRIPGQNTEAFF. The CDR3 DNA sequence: TGTGCCAGCAGCCCAAGGATTCCCGGACAGAACACTGAAGCTTTCTTT.

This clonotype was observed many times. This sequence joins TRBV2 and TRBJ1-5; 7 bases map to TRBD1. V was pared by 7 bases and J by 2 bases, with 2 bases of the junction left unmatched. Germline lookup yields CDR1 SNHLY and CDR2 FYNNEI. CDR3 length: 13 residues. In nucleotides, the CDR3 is TGTGCCAGCAAGGGGGCAGGCAATCAGCCCCAGCATTTT. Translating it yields CASKGAGNQPQHF.

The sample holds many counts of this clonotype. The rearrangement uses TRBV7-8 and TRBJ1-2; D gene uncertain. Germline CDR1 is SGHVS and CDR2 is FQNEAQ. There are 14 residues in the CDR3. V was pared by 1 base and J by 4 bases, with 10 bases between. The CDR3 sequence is CASSLEAGPYGYTF. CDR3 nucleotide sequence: TGTGCCAGCAGCTTAGAGGCCGGTCCCTATGGCTACACCTTC.

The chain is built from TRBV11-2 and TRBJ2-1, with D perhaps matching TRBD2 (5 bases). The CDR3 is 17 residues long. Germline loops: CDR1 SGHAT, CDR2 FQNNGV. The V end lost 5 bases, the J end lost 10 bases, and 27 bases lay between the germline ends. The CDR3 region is CASSQDDRETIPLEQFF. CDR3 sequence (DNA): TGTGCCAGCAGCCAAGATGATAGGGAGACCATCCCCTTGGAGCAGTTCTTC.

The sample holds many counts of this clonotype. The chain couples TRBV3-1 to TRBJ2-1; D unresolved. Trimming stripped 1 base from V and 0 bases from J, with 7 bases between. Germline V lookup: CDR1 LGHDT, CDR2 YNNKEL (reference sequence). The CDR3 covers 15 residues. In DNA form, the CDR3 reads TGTGCCAGCAGCCAAGTTCTCAGCTCCTACAATGAGCAGTTCTTC. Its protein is CASSQVLSSYNEQFF.